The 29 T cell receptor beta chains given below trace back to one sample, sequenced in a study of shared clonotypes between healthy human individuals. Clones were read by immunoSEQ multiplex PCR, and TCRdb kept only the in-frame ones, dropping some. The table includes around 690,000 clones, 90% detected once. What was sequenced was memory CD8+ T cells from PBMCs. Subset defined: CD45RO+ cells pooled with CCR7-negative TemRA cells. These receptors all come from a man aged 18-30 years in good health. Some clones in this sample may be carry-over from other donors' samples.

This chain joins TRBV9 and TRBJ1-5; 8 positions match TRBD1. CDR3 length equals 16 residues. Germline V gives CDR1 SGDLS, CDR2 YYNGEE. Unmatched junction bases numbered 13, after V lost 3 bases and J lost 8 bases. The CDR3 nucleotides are TGTGCCAGCAGCGAGGGGGGCAGGGGGCAGGTAGAGCCCCAGCATTTT. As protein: CASSEGGRGQVEPQHF.

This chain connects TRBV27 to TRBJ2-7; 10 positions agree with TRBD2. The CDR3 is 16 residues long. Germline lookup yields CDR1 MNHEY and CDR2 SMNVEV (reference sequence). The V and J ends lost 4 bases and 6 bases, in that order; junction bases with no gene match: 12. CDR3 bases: TGTGCCAGCAGTTCGGGACTAGCGCGAATCTCTGGCGAGCAGTACTTC. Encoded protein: CASSSGLARISGEQYF.

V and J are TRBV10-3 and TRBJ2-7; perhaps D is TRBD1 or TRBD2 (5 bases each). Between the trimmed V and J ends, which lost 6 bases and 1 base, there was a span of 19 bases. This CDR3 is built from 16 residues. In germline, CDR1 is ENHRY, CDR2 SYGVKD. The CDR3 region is CAISVGAGRASYEQYF. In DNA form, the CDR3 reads TGTGCCATCAGCGTCGGGGCAGGGCGAGCATCCTACGAGCAGTACTTC.

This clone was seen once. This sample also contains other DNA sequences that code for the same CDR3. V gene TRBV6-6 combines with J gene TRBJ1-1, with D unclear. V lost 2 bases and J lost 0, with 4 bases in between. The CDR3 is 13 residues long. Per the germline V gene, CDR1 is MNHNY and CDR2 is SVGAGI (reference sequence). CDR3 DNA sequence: TGTGCCAGCAGTTACCTGGTGAACACTGAAGCTTTCTTT. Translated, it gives CASSYLVNTEAFF.

CDR3 coding DNA: TGCGCCAGCAGCTATCTTAGCGGGAGCTCCTACAATGAGCAGTTCTTC. Translating it yields CASSYLSGSSYNEQFF. The J gene is TRBJ2-1, the V gene TRBV5-1; 9 bases are a match to TRBD2. The germline V gene has CDR1 SGHRS and CDR2 YFSETQ. The CDR3 contains 16 residues. The ends lost 3 bases at V and 0 bases at J; junction bases unmatched: 4.

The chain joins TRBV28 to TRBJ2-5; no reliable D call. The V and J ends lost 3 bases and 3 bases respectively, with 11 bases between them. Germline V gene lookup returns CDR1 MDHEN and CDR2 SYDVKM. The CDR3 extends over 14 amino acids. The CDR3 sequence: CASSFGSLKETQYF. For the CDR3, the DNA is TGTGCCAGCAGTTTTGGATCACTCAAAGAGACCCAGTACTTC. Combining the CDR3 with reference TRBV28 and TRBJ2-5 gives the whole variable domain DVKVTQSSRYLVKRTGEKVFLECVQDMDHENMFWYRQDPGLGLRLIYFSYDVKMKEKGDIPEGYSVSREKKERFSLILESASTNQTSMYLCASSFGSLKETQYFGPGTRLLVL.

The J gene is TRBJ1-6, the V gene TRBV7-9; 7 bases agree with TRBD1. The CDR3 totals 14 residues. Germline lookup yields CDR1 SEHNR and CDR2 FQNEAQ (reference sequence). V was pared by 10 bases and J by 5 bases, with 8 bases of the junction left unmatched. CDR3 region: CATQGDSDNSPLHF. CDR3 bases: TGTGCCACCCAAGGGGACAGCGATAATTCACCCCTCCACTTT.

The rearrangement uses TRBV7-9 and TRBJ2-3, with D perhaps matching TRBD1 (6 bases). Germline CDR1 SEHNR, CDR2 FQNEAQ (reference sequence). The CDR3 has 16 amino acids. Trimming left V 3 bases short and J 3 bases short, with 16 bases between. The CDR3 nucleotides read TGTGCCAGCAGCTTGAAACAGGGTGAGATGACAGATACGCAGTATTTT. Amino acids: CASSLKQGEMTDTQYF.

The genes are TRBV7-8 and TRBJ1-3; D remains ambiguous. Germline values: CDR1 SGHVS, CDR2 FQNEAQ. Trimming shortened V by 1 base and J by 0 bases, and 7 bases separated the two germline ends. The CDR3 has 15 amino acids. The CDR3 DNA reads TGTGCCAGCAGCTTAGTGTGGACCTCTGGAAACACCATATATTTT. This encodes CASSLVWTSGNTIYF. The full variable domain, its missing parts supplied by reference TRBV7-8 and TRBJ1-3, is GAGVSQSPRYKVAKRGQDVALRCDPISGHVSLFWYQQALGQGPEFLTYFQNEAQLDKSGLPSDRFFAERPEGSVSTLKIQRTQQEDSAVYLCASSLVWTSGNTIYFGEGSWLTVV.

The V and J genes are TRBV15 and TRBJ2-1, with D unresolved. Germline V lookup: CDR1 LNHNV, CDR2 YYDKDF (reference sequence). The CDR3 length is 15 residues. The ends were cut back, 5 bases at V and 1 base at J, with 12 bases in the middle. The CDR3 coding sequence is TGTGCCACCAGCCCTGTCCGGGCGTCCTACAATGAGCAGTTCTTC. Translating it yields CATSPVRASYNEQFF.

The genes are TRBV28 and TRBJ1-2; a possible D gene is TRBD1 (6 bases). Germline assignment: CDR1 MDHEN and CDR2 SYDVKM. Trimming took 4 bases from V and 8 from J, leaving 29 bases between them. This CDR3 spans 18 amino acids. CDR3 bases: TGTGCCAGCAGTTCTCGGAAAATGACAGGCCCTCGGTCGGGGGGCTACACCTTC. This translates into CASSSRKMTGPRSGGYTF.

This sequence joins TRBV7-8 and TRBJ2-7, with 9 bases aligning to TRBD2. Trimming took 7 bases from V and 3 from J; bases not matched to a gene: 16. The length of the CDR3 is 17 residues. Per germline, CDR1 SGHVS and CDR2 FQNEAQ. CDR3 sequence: CASTEISPGTSFYEQYF. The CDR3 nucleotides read TGTGCCAGCACCGAAATCAGCCCCGGGACTAGCTTCTACGAGCAGTACTTC.

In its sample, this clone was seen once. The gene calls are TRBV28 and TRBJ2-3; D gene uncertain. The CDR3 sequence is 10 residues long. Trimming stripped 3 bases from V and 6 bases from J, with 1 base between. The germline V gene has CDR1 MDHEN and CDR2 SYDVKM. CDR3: CASSLDTQYF. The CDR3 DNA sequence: TGTGCCAGCAGTTTGGATACGCAGTATTTT.

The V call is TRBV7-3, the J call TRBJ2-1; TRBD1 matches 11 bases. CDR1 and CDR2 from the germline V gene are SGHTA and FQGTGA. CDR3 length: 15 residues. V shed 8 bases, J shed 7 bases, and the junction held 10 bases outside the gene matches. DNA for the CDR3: TGTGCCAGCCAGACTAGGGGACAGGGGGAAAATGAGCAGTTCTTC. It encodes CASQTRGQGENEQFF.

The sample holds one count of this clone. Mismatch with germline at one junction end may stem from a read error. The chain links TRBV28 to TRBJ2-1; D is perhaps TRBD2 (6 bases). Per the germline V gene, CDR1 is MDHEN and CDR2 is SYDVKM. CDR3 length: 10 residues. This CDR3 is CREEENEQFF. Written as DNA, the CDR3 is TGCAGGGAGGAAGAAAATGAGCAGTTCTTC.

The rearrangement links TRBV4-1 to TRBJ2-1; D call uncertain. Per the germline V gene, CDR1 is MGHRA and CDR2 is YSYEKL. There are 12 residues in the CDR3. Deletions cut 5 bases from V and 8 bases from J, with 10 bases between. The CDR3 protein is CASSEPQYEQFF. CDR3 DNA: TGCGCCAGCAGCGAGCCCCAGTATGAGCAGTTCTTC.

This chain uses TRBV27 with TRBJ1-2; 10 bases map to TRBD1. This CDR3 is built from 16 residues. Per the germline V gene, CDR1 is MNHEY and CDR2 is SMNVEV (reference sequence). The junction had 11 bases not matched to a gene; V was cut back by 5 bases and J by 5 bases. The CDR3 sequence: CASSPFPTGGAYGYTF. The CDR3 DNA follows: TGTGCCAGCAGTCCATTCCCGACAGGGGGCGCTTATGGCTACACCTTC.

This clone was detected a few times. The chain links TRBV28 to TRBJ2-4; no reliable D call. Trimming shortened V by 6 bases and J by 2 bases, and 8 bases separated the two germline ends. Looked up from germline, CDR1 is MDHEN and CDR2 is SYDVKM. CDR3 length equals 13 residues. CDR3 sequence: CASSLAPKNIQYF. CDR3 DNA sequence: TGTGCCAGCAGCTTAGCACCCAAAAACATTCAGTACTTC.

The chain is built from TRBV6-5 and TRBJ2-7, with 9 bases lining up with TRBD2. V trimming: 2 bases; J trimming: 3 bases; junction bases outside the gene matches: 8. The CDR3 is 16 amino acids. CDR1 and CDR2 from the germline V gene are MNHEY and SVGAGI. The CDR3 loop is CASSYDIAGANYEQYF. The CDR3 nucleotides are TGTGCCAGCAGTTACGACATAGCGGGAGCCAACTACGAGCAGTACTTC.

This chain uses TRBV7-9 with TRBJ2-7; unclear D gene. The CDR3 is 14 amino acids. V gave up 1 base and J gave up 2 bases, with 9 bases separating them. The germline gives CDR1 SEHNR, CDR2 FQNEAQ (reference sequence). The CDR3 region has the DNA TGTGCCAGCAGCTTAGGTACCTTCCCCTACGAGCAGTACTTC. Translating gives CASSLGTFPYEQYF.

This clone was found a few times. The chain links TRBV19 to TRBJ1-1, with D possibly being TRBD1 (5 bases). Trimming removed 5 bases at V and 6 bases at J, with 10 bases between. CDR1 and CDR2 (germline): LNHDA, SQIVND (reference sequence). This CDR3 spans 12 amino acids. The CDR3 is CASSFGAAEAFF. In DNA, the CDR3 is TGTGCCAGTAGTTTCGGGGCAGCTGAAGCTTTCTTT. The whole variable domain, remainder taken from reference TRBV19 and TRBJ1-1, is DGGITQSPKYLFRKEGQNVTLSCEQNLNHDAMYWYRQDPGQGLRLIYYSQIVNDFQKGDIAEGYSVSREKKESFPLTVTSAQKNPTAFYLCASSFGAAEAFFGQGTRLTVV.

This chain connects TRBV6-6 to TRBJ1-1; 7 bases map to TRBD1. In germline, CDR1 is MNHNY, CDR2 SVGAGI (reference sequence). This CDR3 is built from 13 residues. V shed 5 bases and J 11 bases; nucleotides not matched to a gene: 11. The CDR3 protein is CASSQDRPDGAFF. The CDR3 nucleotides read TGTGCCAGCAGTCAGGACAGGCCCGACGGGGCTTTCTTT.

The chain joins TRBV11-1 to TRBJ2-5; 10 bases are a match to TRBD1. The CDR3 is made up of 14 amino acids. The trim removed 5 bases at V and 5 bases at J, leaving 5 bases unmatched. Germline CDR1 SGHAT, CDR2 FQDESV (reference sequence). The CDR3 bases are TGTGCCAGCAGCCCGACAGGGGGCGTCGAGACCCAGTACTTC. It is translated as CASSPTGGVETQYF.

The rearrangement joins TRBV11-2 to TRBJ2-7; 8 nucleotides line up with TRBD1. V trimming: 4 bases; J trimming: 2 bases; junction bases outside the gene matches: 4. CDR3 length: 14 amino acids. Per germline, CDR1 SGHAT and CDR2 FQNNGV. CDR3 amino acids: CASSSQGATYEQYF. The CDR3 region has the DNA TGTGCCAGCAGCTCCCAGGGGGCCACCTACGAGCAGTACTTC.

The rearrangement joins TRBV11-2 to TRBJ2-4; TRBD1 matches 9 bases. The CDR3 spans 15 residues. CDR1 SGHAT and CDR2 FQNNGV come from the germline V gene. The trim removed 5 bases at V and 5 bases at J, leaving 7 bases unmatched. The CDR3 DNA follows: TGTGCCAGCAGCACGCGGGACAGGGCGCAAAACATTCAGTACTTC. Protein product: CASSTRDRAQNIQYF.

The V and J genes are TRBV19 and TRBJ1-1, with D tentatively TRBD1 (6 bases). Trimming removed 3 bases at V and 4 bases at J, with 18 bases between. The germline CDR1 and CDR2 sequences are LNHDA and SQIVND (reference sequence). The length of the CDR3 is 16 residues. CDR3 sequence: CASSMDKQGGFTEAFF. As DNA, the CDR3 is TGTGCCAGTAGTATGGATAAACAGGGAGGGTTCACTGAAGCTTTCTTT.

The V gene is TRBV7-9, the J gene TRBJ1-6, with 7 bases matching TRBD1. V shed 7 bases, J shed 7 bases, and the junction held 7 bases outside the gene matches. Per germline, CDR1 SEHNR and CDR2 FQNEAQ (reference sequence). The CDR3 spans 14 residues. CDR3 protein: CASTSTGSNSPLHF. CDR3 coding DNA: TGTGCCAGCACCTCGACAGGGTCGAATTCACCCCTCCACTTT.

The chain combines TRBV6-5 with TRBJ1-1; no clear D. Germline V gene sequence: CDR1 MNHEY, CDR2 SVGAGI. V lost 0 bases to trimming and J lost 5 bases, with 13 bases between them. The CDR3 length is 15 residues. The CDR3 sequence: CASSYSKGARTEAFF. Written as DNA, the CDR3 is TGTGCCAGCAGTTACTCGAAAGGTGCAAGGACTGAAGCTTTCTTT.

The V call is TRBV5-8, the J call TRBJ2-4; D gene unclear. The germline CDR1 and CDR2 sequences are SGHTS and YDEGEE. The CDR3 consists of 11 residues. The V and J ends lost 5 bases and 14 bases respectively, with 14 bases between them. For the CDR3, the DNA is TGTGCCAGCAGGACGGGCCGATTCGAGTACTTC. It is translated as CASRTGRFEYF. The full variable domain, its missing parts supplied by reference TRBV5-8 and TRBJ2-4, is EAGVTQSPTHLIKTRGQQATLRCSPISGHTSVYWYQQALGLGLQFLLWYDEGEERNRGNFPPRFSGRQFPNYSSELNVNALELEDSALYLCASRTGRFEYFGAGTRLSVL.